The clone carrying this TCR beta chain was seen just once. Its antigen is not known. This sample is part of a study of a mutant IDH1 vaccine in newly diagnosed glioma. As for time point: week 11, during vaccination. The study gave 300 ug of mutant IDH1 20-mer peptide per vaccine dose, with topical imiquimod. V dropped 2 bases and J dropped 1 base, with 11 bases sitting between them. Germline V gene data show CDR1 as SGHRS and CDR2 as YFSETQ. CDR3 size: 15 residues. Profiled with immunoSEQ multiplex PCR; TCRdb holds only in-frame clones, not every one. The sample lists about 36,000 clones, over 70% occurring once.

This sequence joins TRBV5-1 and TRBJ2-3; D possibly matches TRBD1 or TRBD2 (5 bases each). The sample here was peripheral blood mononuclear cells (PBMCs), taken from a glioma patient whose treatment included an IDH1 peptide vaccine. The receptor's source is a woman under 40 with glioma. Some clones in this sample may be carry-over from other donors' samples. The CDR3 here is CASSFGEGGTDTQYF. For the CDR3, the DNA is TGCGCCAGCAGCTTCGGGGAAGGGGGCACAGATACGCAGTATTTT.